These 21 T cell receptor beta chains share one sample of origin, sequenced in a study of CD8+ T cells in alopecia areata. The authors extracted RNA and reverse transcribed it into cDNA as the sequencing template. Measured with immunoSEQ multiplex PCR; TCRdb has only the in-frame clones, and not every one. The sample holds some 160,000 clones, approximately 65% seen once. Sequencing was carried out using CD8+ T cells sorted from blood. These receptors were taken from a human donor in good health.

This clone was seen just once. J is TRBJ2-1 and V is TRBV9, with 7 bases identical to TRBD2. Germline CDR1 is SGDLS and CDR2 is YYNGEE. The CDR3 contains 16 residues. Germline trimming cut 3 bases from V and 6 bases from J; bases unmatched to any gene: 12. The CDR3 loop reads CASSARPGLIGNEQFF. CDR3 nucleotides: TGTGCCAGCAGCGCGCGTCCGGGACTAATCGGCAATGAGCAGTTCTTC.

This clone was seen a handful of times. The V gene is TRBV29-1, the J gene TRBJ2-2; D may correspond to TRBD1 or TRBD2 (6 bases each). Looked up from germline, CDR1 is SQVTM and CDR2 is ANQGSEA. The CDR3 loop spans 12 amino acids. Trimming left V 5 bases short and J 7 bases short, with 11 bases between. CDR3 region: CSVQGGIGELFF. The CDR3, as DNA: TGCAGCGTTCAAGGGGGGATCGGGGAGCTGTTTTTT.

The table lists this clone with a count of one. This chain connects TRBV9 to TRBJ2-1, with 7 bases lining up with TRBD2. The germline gives CDR1 SGDLS, CDR2 YYNGEE. V lost 0 bases and J lost 5; bases outside the gene matches: 8. The CDR3 has 16 amino acids. CDR3 sequence reads: CASSVAATSFDNEQFF. The CDR3 coding sequence is TGTGCCAGCAGCGTAGCGGCGACTAGCTTTGACAATGAGCAGTTCTTC.

The gene calls are TRBV9 and TRBJ1-5; 7 positions agree with TRBD1. Germline V gene lookup returns CDR1 SGDLS and CDR2 YYNGEE. This CDR3 contains 14 residues. The ends lost 3 bases at V and 6 bases at J; junction bases unmatched: 6. The CDR3 nucleotides read TGTGCCAGCAGCGCCAGGGGGGAGAGTCAGCCCCAGCATTTT. Its protein is CASSARGESQPQHF. The variable domain in full, with the rest retrieved from reference TRBV9 and TRBJ1-5, is DSGVTQTPKHLITATGQRVTLRCSPRSGDLSVYWYQQSLDQGLQFLIQYYNGEERAKGNILERFSAQQFPDLHSELNLSSLELGDSALYFCASSARGESQPQHFGDGTRLSIL.

This clone has more than one count but fewer than ten. The V and J genes are TRBV27 and TRBJ2-2, with 8 bases matching TRBD2. Trimming took 7 bases from V and 0 from J; bases not matched to a gene: 7. The CDR3 has 16 amino acids. The germline gives CDR1 MNHEY, CDR2 SMNVEV (reference sequence). This chain's CDR3 is CASTTAGLANTGELFF. Written as DNA, the CDR3 is TGTGCCAGCACTACCGCGGGACTAGCGAACACCGGGGAGCTGTTTTTT.

The J gene is TRBJ1-1, the V gene TRBV20-1; a possible D gene is TRBD1 (6 bases). Looked up from germline, CDR1 is DFQATT and CDR2 is SNEGSKA (reference sequence). The V gene lost 3 bases and the J gene lost 13 bases, with 12 bases spanning the gap. The CDR3 is 10 residues long. The CDR3 protein is CSARDRGGFF. The CDR3 DNA sequence: TGCAGTGCTAGGGACAGAGGAGGTTTCTTT.

This clone appeared a few times. The chain links TRBV25-1 to TRBJ2-7; the D gene is possibly TRBD2 (6 bases). V lost 6 bases and J 2 bases, leaving 8 bases between the germline ends. Germline loops: CDR1 MGHDK, CDR2 SYGVNS. This CDR3 is built from 12 residues. The CDR3 region has the DNA TGTGCCAGCAGGGAGGGAGCCTACGAGCAGTACTTC. As protein: CASREGAYEQYF.

V is TRBV7-9 and J is TRBJ1-3; 7 bases map to TRBD1. Looked up from germline, CDR1 is SEHNR and CDR2 is FQNEAQ (reference sequence). The CDR3 extends over 16 amino acids. The trim removed 1 base at V and 5 bases at J, leaving 8 bases unmatched. The chain's CDR3 is CASSLGTGISRNTIYF. The CDR3 DNA follows: TGTGCCAGCAGCTTAGGGACAGGAATATCCCGAAACACCATATATTTT.

This clone turned up a few times. The chain combines TRBV10-3 with TRBJ2-3; 12 nucleotides line up with TRBD2. Germline assignment: CDR1 ENHRY and CDR2 SYGVKD. The CDR3 contains 16 residues. V dropped 7 bases and J dropped 3; count of bases not matched to a gene: 8. CDR3 sequence reads: CAITSTSGSSTDTQYF. As DNA, the CDR3 is TGTGCCATCACGTCGACTAGCGGGAGTAGTACAGATACGCAGTATTTT.

This clone has only a few counts. The J gene is TRBJ2-7, the V gene TRBV28; 11 bases align to TRBD2. CDR1 and CDR2 (germline): MDHEN, SYDVKM. After removal of 9 bases from V and 3 bases from J, the junction contained 7 bases not matched to a gene. The CDR3 runs to 14 residues. The CDR3 nucleotides read TGTGCCAGTAGCGGGAGGGCCGTTAACTACGAGCAGTACTTC. Protein sequence: CASSGRAVNYEQYF.

This clone turned up a few times. V gene TRBV5-1 combines with J gene TRBJ2-1; the match to TRBD2 covers 8 bases. Germline V gene lookup returns CDR1 SGHRS and CDR2 YFSETQ. There are 14 residues in the CDR3. The V and J ends lost 5 bases and 10 bases, in that order; junction bases with no gene match: 11. CDR3 in amino acids: CASRLREGLGEQFF. As DNA, the CDR3 is TGCGCCAGCAGGCTACGGGAGGGCCTAGGAGAGCAGTTCTTC.

This sequence joins TRBV7-9 and TRBJ2-1; 8 nucleotides match TRBD2. Germline lookup yields CDR1 SEHNR and CDR2 FQNEAQ (reference sequence). Trimming at V came to 5 bases and at J to 3 bases, leaving 6 bases not matched to a gene. The length of the CDR3 is 15 residues. CDR3 sequence reads: CASSDGTRNYNEQFF. As DNA, the CDR3 is TGTGCCAGCAGCGACGGGACTAGAAACTACAATGAGCAGTTCTTC.

This clone was seen only once. A junction boundary mismatches the germline segment, possibly from a read error. The chain employs TRBV30 and TRBJ2-7; the match to TRBD1 covers 8 bases. The germline gives CDR1 GTSNPN, CDR2 SVGIG (reference sequence). This CDR3 is built from 12 residues. The CDR3 region has the DNA TGTGCCGGGAGACAGGGGATCTACGAGCAGTACTTC. It translates to CAGRQGIYEQYF.

The rearrangement links TRBV11-2 to TRBJ2-5, with 9 positions matching TRBD2. V lost 0 bases and J lost 3; bases outside the gene matches: 14. Germline V gene sequence: CDR1 SGHAT, CDR2 FQNNGV. The CDR3 sequence is 19 residues long. DNA for the CDR3: TGTGCCAGCAGCTTAGATTGGCGGGAGGGGTCCCCCACCAAAGAGACCCAGTACTTC. Residues: CASSLDWREGSPTKETQYF. The whole variable domain, remainder taken from reference TRBV11-2 and TRBJ2-5, is EAGVAQSPRYKIIEKRQSVAFWCNPISGHATLYWYQQILGQGPKLLIQFQNNGVVDDSQLPKDRFSAERLKGVDSTLKIQPAKLEDSAVYLCASSLDWREGSPTKETQYFGPGTRLLVL.

The chain is built from TRBV2 and TRBJ2-7; D unclear. Looked up from germline, CDR1 is SNHLY and CDR2 is FYNNEI. The CDR3 contains 13 residues. The V and J ends lost 7 bases and 0 bases respectively, with 10 bases between them. CDR3 sequence: CASTESPSYEQYF. The CDR3 nucleotides read TGTGCCAGCACCGAGTCCCCCTCCTACGAGCAGTACTTC.

On this clone itself: Given a much more abundant clone one base away, this may be a read error. This chain joins TRBV11-2 and TRBJ2-5, with D unresolved. V dropped 3 bases and J dropped 2 bases, with 1 base sitting between them. The CDR3 sequence is 11 residues long. The germline gives CDR1 SGHAT, CDR2 FQNNGV. This chain's CDR3 is CASSLQETQYF. DNA for the CDR3: TGTGCCAGCAGCTTGCAAGAGACCCAGTACTTC. Variable domain in full (rest from reference TRBV11-2 and TRBJ2-5): EAGVAQSPRYKIIEKRQSVAFWCNPISGHATLYWYQQILGQGPKLLIQFQNNGVVDDSQLPKDRFSAERLKGVDSTLKIQPAKLEDSAVYLCASSLQETQYFGPGTRLLVL.

The chain has TRBV29-1 and TRBJ2-7; a possible D gene is TRBD1 (5 bases). The CDR3 loop spans 15 amino acids. Trimming removed 4 bases at V and 7 bases at J, with 23 bases between. In germline, CDR1 is SQVTM, CDR2 ANQGSEA. As DNA, the CDR3 is TGCAGCGTTGGGTCTTTGGGCAGGGATAAATGGGAGCAGTACTTC. Its protein is CSVGSLGRDKWEQYF.

This clone showed up just a few times. The V call is TRBV19, the J call TRBJ1-3, with 7 positions matching TRBD1. CDR1 and CDR2 from the germline V gene are LNHDA and SQIVND (reference sequence). The CDR3 contains 13 residues. V dropped 7 bases and J dropped 4; count of bases not matched to a gene: 4. The chain's CDR3 is CASNRGSGNTIYF. CDR3 DNA sequence: TGTGCCAGTAACAGGGGCTCCGGAAACACCATATATTTT. Filled out from reference TRBV19 and TRBJ1-3, the complete variable domain reads DGGITQSPKYLFRKEGQNVTLSCEQNLNHDAMYWYRQDPGQGLRLIYYSQIVNDFQKGDIAEGYSVSREKKESFPLTVTSAQKNPTAFYLCASNRGSGNTIYFGEGSWLTVV.

The chain links TRBV4-1 to TRBJ2-7; 8 nucleotides match TRBD1. The CDR3 is made up of 15 amino acids. V was clipped by 7 bases and J by 3 bases; unmatched bases: 11. Germline CDR1 is MGHRA and CDR2 is YSYEKL. In DNA form, the CDR3 reads TGCGCCAGCACCCCCAACCGGGACAGGCACTACGAGCAGTACTTC. This encodes CASTPNRDRHYEQYF.

J is TRBJ2-1 and V is TRBV7-9; D remains unclear. Between the trimmed V and J ends, which lost 5 bases and 7 bases, there was a span of 9 bases. The germline CDR1 and CDR2 sequences are SEHNR and FQNEAQ (reference sequence). The CDR3 consists of 12 residues. As DNA, the CDR3 is TGTGCCAGCAGCCCCGCTCATAATGAGCAGTTCTTC. It codes for CASSPAHNEQFF.

The V and J genes are TRBV10-1 and TRBJ2-3; TRBD2 matches 10 bases. Germline trimming cut 4 bases from V and 2 bases from J; bases unmatched to any gene: 3. Germline CDR1 WNHNN, CDR2 SYGVQD (reference sequence). The CDR3 consists of 15 residues. The CDR3 is CASSAGTSDTDTQYF. In nucleotides, the CDR3 is TGCGCCAGCAGTGCCGGGACTAGCGACACAGATACGCAGTATTTT.